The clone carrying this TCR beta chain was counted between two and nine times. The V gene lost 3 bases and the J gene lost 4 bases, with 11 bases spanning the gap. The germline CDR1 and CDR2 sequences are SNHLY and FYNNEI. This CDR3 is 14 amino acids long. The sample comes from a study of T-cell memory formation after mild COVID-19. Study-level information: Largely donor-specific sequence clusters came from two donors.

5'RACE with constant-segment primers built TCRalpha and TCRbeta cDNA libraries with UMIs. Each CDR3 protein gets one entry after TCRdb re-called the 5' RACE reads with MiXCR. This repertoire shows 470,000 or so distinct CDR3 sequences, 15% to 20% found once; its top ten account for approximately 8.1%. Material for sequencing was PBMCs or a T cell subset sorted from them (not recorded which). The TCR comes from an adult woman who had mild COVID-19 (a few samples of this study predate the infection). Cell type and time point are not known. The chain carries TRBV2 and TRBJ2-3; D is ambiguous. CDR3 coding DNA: TGTGCCAGCAGTGACTCCTCGCCCGCAGATACGCAGTATTTT. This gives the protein CASSDSSPADTQYF.